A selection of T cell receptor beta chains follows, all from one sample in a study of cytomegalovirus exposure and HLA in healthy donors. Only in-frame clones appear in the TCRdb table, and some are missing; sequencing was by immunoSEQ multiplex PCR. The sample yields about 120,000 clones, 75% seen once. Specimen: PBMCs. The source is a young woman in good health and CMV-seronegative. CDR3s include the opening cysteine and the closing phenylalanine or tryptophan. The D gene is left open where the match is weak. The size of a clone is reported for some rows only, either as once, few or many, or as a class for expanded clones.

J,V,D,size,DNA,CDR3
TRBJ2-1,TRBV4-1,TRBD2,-,TGCGCCAGCAGCCAAGACCCAGACCAGGCGGGGGGATACAATGAGCAGTTCTTC,CASSQDPDQAGGYNEQFF
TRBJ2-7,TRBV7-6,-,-,TGTGCCAGCAGCCCGGCCCCCGGGTCCGACGAGCAGTACTTC,CASSPAPGSDEQYF
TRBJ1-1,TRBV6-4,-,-,TGTGCCAGCAGTGAAAGGGGTGACACTGAAGCTTTCTTT,CASSERGDTEAFF
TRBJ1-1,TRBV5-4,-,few,TGTGCCAGCAGCCAGGGACACGTTTTAGGCTTGAACACTGAAGCTTTCTTT,CASSQGHVLGLNTEAFF
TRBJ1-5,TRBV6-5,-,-,TGTGCCAGCAGTCCTGGGCCTAGCAATCAGCCCCAGCATTTT,CASSPGPSNQPQHF
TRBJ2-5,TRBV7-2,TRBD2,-,TGTGCCAGCAGCTTAAATCTAGCGGGGGTGCAAGAGACCCAGTACTTC,CASSLNLAGVQETQYF
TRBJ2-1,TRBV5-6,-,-,TGTGCCAGCAGCGTACTACAGGGTAGGCTGATTAGTGAGCAGTTCTTC,CASSVLQGRLISEQFF
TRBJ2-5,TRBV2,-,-,TGTGCCAGCAGTGAAGGTGGGGCAGGGCTGGGAGAGACCCAGTACTTC,CASSEGGAGLGETQYF
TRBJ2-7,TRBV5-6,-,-,TGTGCCAGCAGCTTGGCTTCCTACGAGCAGTACTTC,CASSLASYEQYF
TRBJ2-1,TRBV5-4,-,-,TGTGCCAGCAGCAAAATACAGGGATACAATGAGCAGTTCTTC,CASSKIQGYNEQFF
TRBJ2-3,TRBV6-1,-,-,TGTGCCAGCAGTGAATTTTGGGACACCACAGATACGCAGTATTTT,CASSEFWDTTDTQYF
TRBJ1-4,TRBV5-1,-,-,TGCGCCAGCAGATCGGGGGGGGAAAAACTGTTTTTT,CASRSGGEKLFF
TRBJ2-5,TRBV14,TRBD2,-,TGTGCCAGCAGTCGTCTAGCGGGGGGTACTCAGACCCAGTACTTC,CASSRLAGGTQTQYF
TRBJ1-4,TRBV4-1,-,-,TGCGCCAGCAGCCACCACCAGATGGCTAGGAATGAAAAACTGTTTTTT,CASSHHQMARNEKLFF
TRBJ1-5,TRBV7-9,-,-,TGTGCCAGCAGCCCCCCCGGGGGGAATCAGCCCCAGCATTTT,CASSPPGGNQPQHF
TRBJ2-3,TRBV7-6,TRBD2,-,TGTGCCAGCAGTCAAGGCGGGGGGGCAGATACGCAGTATTTT,CASSQGGGADTQYF
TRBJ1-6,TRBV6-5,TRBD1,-,TGTGCCAGCAGCACAGGGGATTCACCCCTCCACTTT,CASSTGDSPLHF
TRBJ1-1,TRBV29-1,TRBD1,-,TGCAGCGTCCTGGACAGGGGAGGGACTGAAGCTTTCTTT,CSVLDRGGTEAFF
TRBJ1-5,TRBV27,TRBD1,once,TGTGCCAGCGCAGGGGGCCGGAATCAGCCCCAGCATTTT,CASAGGRNQPQHF
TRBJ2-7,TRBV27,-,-,TGTGCCAGCAGTTTTTGGCAGGGGCTATCCTACGAGCAGTACTTC,CASSFWQGLSYEQYF
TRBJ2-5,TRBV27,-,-,TGTGCCAGCAGTTTAAATCAGGGTGGACGAGAGACCCAGTACTTC,CASSLNQGGRETQYF
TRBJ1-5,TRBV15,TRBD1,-,TGTGCCACCAGCAGAGTGGGACAGTTATACAATCAGCCCCAGCATTTT,CATSRVGQLYNQPQHF
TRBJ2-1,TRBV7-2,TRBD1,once,TGTGCCAGCAGCAGCCGGACAGGGTGGGCCAATGAGCAGTTCTTC,CASSSRTGWANEQFF
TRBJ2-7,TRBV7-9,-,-,TGTGCCAGCAGCCTAGGGGCCGGACTTCGCTCCTACGAGCAGTACTTC,CASSLGAGLRSYEQYF
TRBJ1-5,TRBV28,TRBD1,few,TGTGCCAGCAGTTCCCGGGACAGGGGTTACGATAGCAATCAGCCCCAGCATTTT,CASSSRDRGYDSNQPQHF
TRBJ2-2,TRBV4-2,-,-,TGTGCCAGCAGCCGCGAGTCGAACACCGGGGAGCTGTTTTTT,CASSRESNTGELFF
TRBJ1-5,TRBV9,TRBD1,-,TGTGCCAGCAGCTCCGGACAGGGGAACAATCAGCCCCAGCATTTT,CASSSGQGNNQPQHF
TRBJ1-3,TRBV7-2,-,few,TGTGCCAGCAGCTTAGGCGCGGGAGCCGGATCTGGAAACACCATATATTTT,CASSLGAGAGSGNTIYF
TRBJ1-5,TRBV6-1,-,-,TGTGCCAGCAGTGCGGGGATTAGCAATCAGCCCCAGCATTTT,CASSAGISNQPQHF
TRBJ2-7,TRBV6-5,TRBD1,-,TGTGCCAGCAGCGGTATTGGACAGGCGTACTACGAGCAGTACTTC,CASSGIGQAYYEQYF
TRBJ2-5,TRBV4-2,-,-,TGTGCCAGCAGCCAAGGAGAGCGCCAAGAGACCCAGTACTTC,CASSQGERQETQYF
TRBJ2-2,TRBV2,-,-,TGTGCCAGCAACCACGGGGTGGGGGAGCTGTTTTTT,CASNHGVGELFF
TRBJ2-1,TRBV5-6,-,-,TGTGCCAGCAGCTTGACCGGGACATTGCAGTTCTTC,CASSLTGTLQFF
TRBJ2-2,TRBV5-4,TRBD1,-,TGTGCCAGCAGAGGGACAGGGATCAACGGGGAGCTGTTTTTT,CASRGTGINGELFF
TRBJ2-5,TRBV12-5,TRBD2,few,TGTGCTAGTGGCTTGGAGTTGTCGGGGGGGGCAGTAGAGACCCAGTACTTC,CASGLELSGGAVETQYF
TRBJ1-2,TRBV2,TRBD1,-,TGTGCCAGCAGTGAGGGGACAGCTGACTACACCTTC,CASSEGTADYTF
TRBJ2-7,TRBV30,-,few,TGTGCCTGGAGTACAGGTCGCTACGAGCAGTACTTC,CAWSTGRYEQYF
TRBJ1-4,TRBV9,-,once,TGTGCCAGCAGCGTAGGAGCAACTAATGAAAAACTGTTTTTT,CASSVGATNEKLFF
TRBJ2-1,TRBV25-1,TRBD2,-,TGTGCCAGCAAAAGGACTAGCGGGGGGGAGGGCAATGAGCAGTTCTTC,CASKRTSGGEGNEQFF
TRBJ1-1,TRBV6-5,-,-,TGTGCCAGCAGTTACGGGCGGGACCTGAACACTGAAGCTTTCTTT,CASSYGRDLNTEAFF
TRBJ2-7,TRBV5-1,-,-,TGCGCCAGCAGCTTGGAGTCTAGCGTATACTACGAGCAGTACTTC,CASSLESSVYYEQYF
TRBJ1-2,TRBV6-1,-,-,TGTGCCAGCAGTGAGTCAGGCCTTTATGGCTACACCTTC,CASSESGLYGYTF
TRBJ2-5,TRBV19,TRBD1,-,TGTGCCAGTCGCGCCAGGGGGAACCAAGAGACCCAGTACTTC,CASRARGNQETQYF
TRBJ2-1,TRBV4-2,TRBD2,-,TGTGCCAGCAGCCAACCCTCTAGCGGGGGGGCTTCGGATGAGCAGTTCTTC,CASSQPSSGGASDEQFF
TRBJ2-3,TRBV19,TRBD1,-,TGTGCCACTTCGGAGGACAGGGGAGGAGATACGCAGTATTTT,CATSEDRGGDTQYF
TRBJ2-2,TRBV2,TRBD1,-,TGTGCCAGCAGCGATGACAGGGGGCGAGGGAAGACCGGGGAGCTGTTTTTT,CASSDDRGRGKTGELFF